This T cell receptor beta chain was identified in a study of blood T cell repertoires in COVID-19. Study-wide context: Collection of acute and convalescent COVID-19 samples took place in the United States, Italy and Spain. T cells, B-cell-depleted T cells, or PBMCs provided the cDNA or gDNA that served as material.

Germline V gene lookup returns CDR1 LGHDT and CDR2 YNNKEL (reference sequence). The CDR3 has 17 amino acids. Trimming took 3 bases from V and 7 from J, leaving 19 bases between them. In the study's own analysis: Estimation of nucleated cell counts relied on the amplification of reference gene primers. Libraries were prepared by immunoSEQ multiplex PCR; TCRdb keeps only in-frame clonotypes and omits some of them. V, J and clone size derive from that table, while D and trimming were established from the DNA sequence. The sample shows about 140,000 clones, around 82% of them seen only once. The V call is TRBV3-1 (or the pseudogene TRBV3-2), the J call TRBJ1-6, with a weak D call TRBD1 (6 bases). Sequencing was done on a sample of peripheral blood. The sequence derives from a man aged 55 to 70 with acute or convalescent COVID-19. The CDR3 DNA follows: TGTGCCAGCAGCCAGGTCAGGGGCGCGTCTAAGAATTCACCCCTCCACTTT. Residues: CASSQVRGASKNSPLHF.